This TCR beta chain is from a study of CD8+ T cells in alopecia areata. TCR sequencing used cDNA made by reverse transcription of extracted RNA. TCRdb's table, derived via immunoSEQ multiplex PCR, lists solely in-frame clones and lacks some. This sample has some 240,000 clones, with about 60% found just once. CDR3 size: 9 residues. Trimming cost V 6 bases and J 6 bases, with 5 bases left between them. The V gene's germline CDR1 is SQVTM and CDR2 ANQGSEA. V is TRBV29-1 and J is TRBJ1-2, with D hard to call. The sequencing used CD4+ T cells sorted from blood, collected at week 0. This sequence was found in a human donor with alopecia areata. This CDR3 reads CSVADGYTF. Written as DNA, the CDR3 is TGCAGCGTCGCCGATGGCTACACCTTC.